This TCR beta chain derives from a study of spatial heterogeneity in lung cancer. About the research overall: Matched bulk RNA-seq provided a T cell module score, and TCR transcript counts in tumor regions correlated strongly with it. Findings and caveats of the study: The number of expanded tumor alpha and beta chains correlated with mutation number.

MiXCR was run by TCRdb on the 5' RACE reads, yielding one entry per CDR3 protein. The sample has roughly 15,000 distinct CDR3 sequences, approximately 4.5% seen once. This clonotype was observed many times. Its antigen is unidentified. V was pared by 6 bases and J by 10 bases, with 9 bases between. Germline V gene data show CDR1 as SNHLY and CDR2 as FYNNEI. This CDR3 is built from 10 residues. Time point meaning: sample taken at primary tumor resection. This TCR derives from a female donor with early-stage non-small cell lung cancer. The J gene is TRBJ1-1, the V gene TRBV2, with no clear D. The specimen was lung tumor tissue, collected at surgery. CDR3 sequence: CASRMVGAFF. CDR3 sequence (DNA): TGTGCCAGCAGAATGGTCGGAGCTTTCTTT.